These 24 T cell receptor beta chains were all obtained from the same sample, sequenced in a study of blood T cell repertoires in COVID-19. The repertoire was sequenced with immunoSEQ multiplex PCR; TCRdb's copy has only in-frame clones and lacks some. The table includes roughly 160,000 clones, approximately 86% detected once. Sequenced input: peripheral blood. Every receptor here comes from an elderly woman with COVID-19, enrolled during active disease.

This clone was picked up one time. This chain uses TRBV7-2 with TRBJ2-1; unclear D gene. V dropped 5 bases and J dropped 1 base, with 12 bases sitting between them. Germline V gene lookup returns CDR1 SGHTA and CDR2 FQGNSA. The CDR3 length is 15 residues. The CDR3: CASSPSGRSYNEQFF. The CDR3 DNA is TGTGCCAGCAGCCCCTCTGGCCGTTCCTACAATGAGCAGTTCTTC.

This clone was observed a few times. The chain joins TRBV4-2 to TRBJ2-2; 7 positions match TRBD2. The junction had 8 bases not matched to a gene; V was cut back by 0 bases and J by 1 base. Looked up from germline, CDR1 is LGHNA and CDR2 is YNFKEQ. The CDR3 extends over 18 amino acids. CDR3 bases: TGTGCCAGCAGCCAAGATCGACGGACGGGGGGGAACACCGGGGAGCTGTTTTTT. It codes for CASSQDRRTGGNTGELFF.

The chain combines TRBV5-6 with TRBJ1-6, with 8 bases lining up with TRBD1. Germline CDR1 reads SGHDT; CDR2 reads YYEEEE. The CDR3 loop spans 15 amino acids. Germline trimming cut 0 bases from V and 10 bases from J; bases unmatched to any gene: 6. CDR3 protein: CASSLVPGGNSPLHF. CDR3 coding DNA: TGTGCCAGCAGCTTGGTTCCAGGGGGCAACTCACCCCTCCACTTT.

The chain combines TRBV28 with TRBJ2-3, with 13 nucleotides matching TRBD2. Per germline, CDR1 MDHEN and CDR2 SYDVKM. The CDR3 spans 15 residues. After removal of 6 bases from V and 7 bases from J, the junction contained 7 bases not matched to a gene. The chain's CDR3 is CASSDTSGRAYTQYF. The CDR3 nucleotides are TGTGCCAGCAGCGATACTAGCGGGAGGGCTTATACGCAGTATTTT.

V is TRBV5-4 and J is TRBJ1-1; D might be TRBD1 (5 bases). The CDR3 is 15 amino acids. Trimming stripped 7 bases from V and 4 bases from J, with 20 bases between. Per the germline V gene, CDR1 is SGHNT and CDR2 is YYREEE (reference sequence). CDR3 amino acids: CASHGWGGDGTEAFF. Here the CDR3 DNA reads TGTGCCAGCCACGGCTGGGGGGGGGACGGCACTGAAGCTTTCTTT.

The chain employs TRBV18 and TRBJ2-7; D is possibly TRBD2 (5 bases). Deletions cut 2 bases from V and 0 bases from J, with 11 bases between. Per germline, CDR1 KGHSH and CDR2 LQKENI. The CDR3 spans 15 residues. The CDR3 DNA reads TGTGCCAGCTCACCAGGCGGGTTGAGCTCCTACGAGCAGTACTTC. Translated, it gives CASSPGGLSSYEQYF.

This rearrangement joins TRBV5-1 to TRBJ2-7; D perhaps matches TRBD1 (6 bases). Germline CDR1 SGHRS, CDR2 YFSETQ. Trimming took 2 bases from V and 5 from J, leaving 14 bases between them. This CDR3 comprises 14 residues. Here the CDR3 reads CASSLGGIGHEQYF. CDR3 sequence (DNA): TGCGCCAGCAGCTTAGGGGGAATCGGCCACGAGCAGTACTTC.

The chain has TRBV11-2 and TRBJ2-5, with a weak D call TRBD1 (5 bases). There are 14 residues in the CDR3. CDR1 SGHAT and CDR2 FQNNGV come from the germline V gene. The ends were cut back, 3 bases at V and 3 bases at J, with 11 bases in the middle. The CDR3 sequence: CASSFTGSKETQYF. CDR3 bases: TGTGCCAGCAGCTTCACAGGCAGCAAAGAGACCCAGTACTTC.

V is TRBV29-1 and J is TRBJ2-3, with 8 bases fitting TRBD2. The CDR3 runs to 17 residues. CDR1 is SQVTM, CDR2 ANQGSEA, per germline. Losses at the gene ends were 3 bases for V and 10 bases for J; bases not matched to a gene: 21. CDR3 region: CSVDRSLGLASSQAQYF. In DNA form, the CDR3 reads TGCAGCGTTGATAGGTCCCTAGGACTAGCCAGCTCTCAGGCGCAGTATTTT.

The V and J genes are TRBV12-3 or TRBV12-4 and TRBJ1-4, with 8 bases aligning to TRBD1. V shed 6 bases and J 5 bases; nucleotides not matched to a gene: 2. This CDR3 contains 13 residues. Here the CDR3 reads CASSRGRNEKLFF. In DNA form, the CDR3 reads TGTGCCAGCAGCAGGGGGCGAAATGAAAAACTGTTTTTT.

The chain is built from TRBV9 and TRBJ2-7; 7 bases match TRBD2. J was trimmed by 7 bases and V by 4 bases; bases with no gene match: 11. The germline gives CDR1 SGDLS, CDR2 YYNGEE. CDR3 size: 14 residues. The CDR3 sequence: CASSQGLTREEQYF. The CDR3 DNA is TGTGCCAGCAGCCAGGGACTAACCCGCGAAGAGCAGTACTTC. The full variable domain, completed using reference TRBV9 and TRBJ2-7, is DSGVTQTPKHLITATGQRVTLRCSPRSGDLSVYWYQQSLDQGLQFLIQYYNGEERAKGNILERFSAQQFPDLHSELNLSSLELGDSALYFCASSQGLTREEQYFGPGTRLTVT.

The J gene is TRBJ2-1, the V gene TRBV11-2, with 8 bases that match TRBD2. The CDR3 sequence is 16 residues long. Trimming took 2 bases from V and 3 from J; bases not matched to a gene: 6. CDR1 is SGHAT, CDR2 FQNNGV, per germline. CDR3 amino acids: CASSLTSGGHYNEQFF. DNA of the CDR3: TGTGCCAGCAGCTTAACCTCGGGGGGGCACTACAATGAGCAGTTCTTC.

The genes are TRBV6-5 and TRBJ2-1, with a tentative D call TRBD1 (6 bases). The CDR3 is 14 residues long. The germline V gene has CDR1 MNHEY and CDR2 SVGAGI. Trimming removed 8 bases from V and 2 bases from J, with 13 bases in between. The CDR3 bases are TGTGCCAGCTCCCCGGGACAAACCTACAATGAGCAGTTCTTC. Its protein product is CASSPGQTYNEQFF.

In regard to this clone: The CDR3 does not end in the conserved phenylalanine or tryptophan, so this is likely a read error. It is unclear where the CDR3 begins or ends on the DNA, so no DNA is shown, and the CDR3 is as TCRdb lists it. The gene calls are TRBV28 and TRBJ2-7; TRBD2 was called by the table and not checked on the DNA. The CDR3 has 13 residues if both end residues are counted. Germline V CDR1 and CDR2: MDHEN, SYDVKM. CDR3 protein: CASSLGPSGRGVI.

The gene calls are TRBV7-3 and TRBJ2-7; perhaps TRBD1 as D (6 bases). The CDR3 runs 14 residues. Looked up from germline, CDR1 is SGHTA and CDR2 is FQGTGA. V lost 5 bases to trimming and J lost 4 bases, with 15 bases between them. The CDR3 protein is CASSIQGGRYEQYF. For the CDR3, the DNA is TGTGCCAGCAGCATACAGGGTGGGCGGTACGAGCAGTACTTC.

With respect to this clone: An end of the junction differs from the germline gene, which may be a read error. Other DNA sequences in this sample translate to the same CDR3. The chain links TRBV11-2 to TRBJ2-7; D not resolved. CDR3 length: 13 amino acids. Germline V gene data show CDR1 as SGHAT and CDR2 as FQNNGV. In nucleotides, the CDR3 is TGTGCTAGCAGCTTATCCCACCTTGAGGAGCAGTACTTC. It is translated as CASSLSHLEEQYF.

The V call is TRBV7-9, the J call TRBJ1-6, with 10 positions matching TRBD1. The CDR3 sequence is 15 residues long. The V and J ends lost 5 bases and 7 bases, in that order; junction bases with no gene match: 5. Per germline, CDR1 SEHNR and CDR2 FQNEAQ (reference sequence). CDR3: CASSPWTGGNSPLHF. The CDR3 DNA follows: TGTGCCAGCAGCCCCTGGACAGGGGGAAATTCACCCCTCCACTTT. Combining the CDR3 with reference TRBV7-9 and TRBJ1-6 gives the whole variable domain DTGVSQNPRHKITKRGQNVTFRCDPISEHNRLYWYRQTLGQGPEFLTYFQNEAQLEKSRLLSDRFSAERPKGSFSTLEIQRTEQGDSAMYLCASSPWTGGNSPLHFGNGTRLTVT.

The chain employs TRBV5-6 and TRBJ1-5; D gene ambiguous. The CDR3 is 14 amino acids. V lost 0 bases to trimming and J lost 0 bases, with 4 bases between them. Per the germline V gene, CDR1 is SGHDT and CDR2 is YYEEEE. The CDR3 loop is CASSLDSSNQPQHF. In nucleotides, the CDR3 is TGTGCCAGCAGCTTGGACAGTAGCAATCAGCCCCAGCATTTT.

V and J are TRBV28 and TRBJ2-1; 7 bases line up with TRBD1. V shed 5 bases and J 0 bases; nucleotides not matched to a gene: 7. CDR3 size: 16 residues. The germline V gene has CDR1 MDHEN and CDR2 SYDVKM. The CDR3 nucleotides are TGTGCCAGCAGTACATACGACAGGGCCTCCTACAATGAGCAGTTCTTC. Protein product: CASSTYDRASYNEQFF.

The CDR3 nucleotides are TGTGCCAGCAGCCCGGGGGGCAGATCCTATGGCTACACCTTC. It codes for CASSPGGRSYGYTF. The V gene is TRBV5-4, the J gene TRBJ1-2; D perhaps matches TRBD1 (6 bases). The CDR3 extends over 14 amino acids. Germline lookup yields CDR1 SGHNT and CDR2 YYREEE (reference sequence). Between the trimmed V and J ends, which lost 4 bases and 4 bases, there was a span of 14 bases.

The chain carries TRBV9 and TRBJ2-7; D is possibly TRBD2 (6 bases). In germline, CDR1 is SGDLS, CDR2 YYNGEE. Between the trimmed V and J ends, which lost 4 bases and 2 bases, there was a span of 19 bases. The CDR3 covers 16 residues. CDR3 bases: TGTGCCAGCAGCTCCCCAGGAGGGGCAGGGACCTACGAGCAGTACTTC. Translating it yields CASSSPGGAGTYEQYF. Looking up the rest from reference TRBV9 and TRBJ2-7 gives the full variable domain: DSGVTQTPKHLITATGQRVTLRCSPRSGDLSVYWYQQSLDQGLQFLIQYYNGEERAKGNILERFSAQQFPDLHSELNLSSLELGDSALYFCASSSPGGAGTYEQYFGPGTRLTVT.

This clone was detected once. This chain joins TRBV7-2 and TRBJ1-1; D remains ambiguous. This CDR3 comprises 15 residues. Germline values: CDR1 SGHTA, CDR2 FQGNSA. The V gene lost 3 bases and the J gene lost 0 bases, with 11 bases spanning the gap. CDR3 in amino acids: CASSFQVIMNTEAFF. Here the CDR3 DNA reads TGTGCCAGCAGCTTCCAGGTGATCATGAACACTGAAGCTTTCTTT.

The genes are TRBV7-2 and TRBJ2-7, with 8 bases fitting TRBD2. CDR1 is SGHTA and CDR2 is FQGNSA in the germline V gene. This CDR3 has 14 residues. V lost 7 bases, J lost 3 bases, and 8 bases stayed unmatched. This CDR3 is CASTLSAGGYEQYF. DNA for the CDR3: TGTGCCAGCACCCTGTCGGCGGGGGGCTACGAGCAGTACTTC.

The chain recombines TRBV18 with TRBJ1-2; possibly TRBD1 for D (6 bases). Trimming shortened V by 8 bases and J by 4 bases, and 17 bases separated the two germline ends. Germline CDR1 and CDR2: KGHSH and LQKENI. The CDR3 runs to 14 residues. CDR3 in amino acids: CASAESRGPYGYTF. The DNA for the CDR3 is TGTGCCAGCGCGGAGTCCAGGGGACCCTATGGCTACACCTTC.